This T cell receptor beta chain was sequenced for a study of T-cell memory formation after mild COVID-19. Study-wide points: Pre-infection memory held some responding clones, suggesting pre-existing cross-reactive T cells responded.

The CDR3 runs 15 residues. The germline V and J ends were trimmed by 0 bases and 4 bases, with 9 bases remaining between them. Germline loops: CDR1 MNHEY, CDR2 SVGEGT. TCRalpha and TCRbeta libraries used 5'RACE with constant-segment primers and UMIs. TCRdb reanalysed the 5' RACE reads using MiXCR and keeps one entry per CDR3 protein. Of fewer than 350,000 distinct CDR3 sequences listed, roughly 8% are singletons. As for this clonotype: Its specificity is unknown.

The receptor's source is a man aged 18 to 35 who had mild COVID-19 (a few samples of this study predate the infection). Cell type and time point are not known. The specimen was PBMCs or a T cell subset sorted from them (not recorded which). The chain carries TRBV6-2 or TRBV6-3 and TRBJ2-2; possible D gene TRBD1, 5 bases. The CDR3 protein is CASSYSTRVTGELFF. The CDR3 DNA reads TGTGCCAGCAGTTACTCGACCAGGGTCACCGGGGAGCTGTTTTTT.